The 14 T cell receptor beta chains given below trace back to one sample, sequenced in a study of post-analysis software for immune sequencing data. Study outcomes and limitations: Patients carried five TRBV segments more frequently than controls did, and TRBV5-6, TRBV5-1 and TRBV20-1 were among them.

TCR beta libraries were prepared from cDNA with unique molecular identifiers. MiXCR, run by TCRdb on the PCR reads, gives a single entry per CDR3 protein. The sample includes fewer than 900,000 distinct CDR3 sequences, just over 45% seen only once; the top ten take roughly 5.2%. For these receptors, no antigen is known. Material for sequencing was blood. The receptors shown here come from a girl aged 10 to 17 with multiple sclerosis.

This clonotype was found many times. This chain links TRBV7-3 with TRBJ2-1; 11 positions agree with TRBD1. The CDR3 loop spans 15 amino acids. The germline CDR1 and CDR2 sequences are SGHTA and FQGTGA. J gave up 3 bases and V 4 bases, and 2 bases lay outside the gene matches. The CDR3 spells CASSSGTGGYNEQFF. CDR3 in DNA: TGTGCCAGCAGCTCCGGGACAGGGGGCTACAATGAGCAGTTCTTC. Filled out from reference TRBV7-3 and TRBJ2-1, the complete variable domain reads GAGVSQTPSNKVTEKGKYVELRCDPISGHTALYWYRQSLGQGPEFLIYFQGTGAADDSGLPNDRFFAVRPEGSVSTLKIQRTERGDSAVYLCASSSGTGGYNEQFFGPGTRLTVL.

This chain links TRBV4-3 with TRBJ2-1, with TRBD2 matching 8 bases. V trimming: 0 bases; J trimming: 7 bases; junction bases outside the gene matches: 5. CDR1 is LGHNA, CDR2 YSLEER, per germline. This CDR3 is 15 amino acids long. The CDR3 bases are TGCGCCAGCAGCCAAGAAGGGACTAGACGGAATGAGCAGTTCTTC. This translates into CASSQEGTRRNEQFF.

In its sample, this clonotype was seen a few times. The V and J genes are TRBV7-9 and TRBJ2-1, with 12 bases matching TRBD2. V shed 4 bases, J shed 5 bases, and the junction held 3 bases outside the gene matches. Germline CDR1 and CDR2: SEHNR and FQNEAQ (reference sequence). The CDR3 spans 15 residues. CDR3 nucleotides: TGTGCCAGCAGCTACGGACTAGCGGGAAACAATGAGCAGTTCTTC. Encoded protein: CASSYGLAGNNEQFF.

The chain has TRBV20-1 and TRBJ2-7; D ambiguous. Germline V lookup: CDR1 DFQATT, CDR2 SNEGSKA (reference sequence). CDR3 length: 14 residues. Trimming removed 3 bases from V and 2 bases from J, with 14 bases in between. CDR3 amino acids: CSASPRRRPYEQYF. CDR3 in DNA: TGCAGTGCTAGCCCCCGGAGAAGACCCTACGAGCAGTACTTC.

The V gene is TRBV6-5, the J gene TRBJ2-7; TRBD1 is a possible D gene (5 bases). The J call is in doubt because the DNA end fits TRBJ2-5 better. The CDR3 is made up of 12 amino acids. Germline CDR1 MNHEY, CDR2 SVGAGI. The chain's CDR3 is CASTRAGETQYF. The CDR3 nucleotides read TGTGCCAGCACCCGGGCAGGGGAGACCCAGTACTTC.

The V call is TRBV19, the J call TRBJ2-1, with D uncertain. The CDR3 contains 12 residues. Germline assignment: CDR1 LNHDA and CDR2 SQIVND (reference sequence). Trimming pared 7 bases from V and 4 bases from J, leaving 8 bases between. The CDR3: CASKAPYNEQFF. CDR3 in DNA: TGTGCCAGTAAGGCACCATACAATGAGCAGTTCTTC.

The V and J genes are TRBV6-5 and TRBJ1-1; weak D call: TRBD1 (6 bases). The CDR3 spans 16 residues. Germline loops: CDR1 MNHEY, CDR2 SVGAGI. Trimming cost V 7 bases and J 2 bases, with 20 bases left between them. The CDR3 coding sequence is TGTGCCAGCAACTACCGGGGGGCGAGAGGAAACACTGAAGCTTTCTTT. Encoded protein: CASNYRGARGNTEAFF.

The chain links TRBV9 to TRBJ2-7; 9 bases line up with TRBD1. The DNA end is a closer match to TRBJ2-5, so the J assignment may be wrong. The V gene's germline CDR1 is SGDLS and CDR2 YYNGEE. The CDR3 contains 15 residues. The CDR3 here is CASSARTGATETQYF. CDR3 nucleotides: TGTGCCAGCAGCGCCAGGACAGGGGCGACGGAGACCCAGTACTTC.

The chain recombines TRBV7-3 with TRBJ2-1; D is unresolved. Trimming shortened V by 1 base and J by 12 bases, and 16 bases separated the two germline ends. The CDR3 contains 14 residues. CDR1 and CDR2 from the germline V gene are SGHTA and FQGTGA. For the CDR3, the DNA is TGTGCCAGCAGCTTAAACGCTCGGAGCGATGGGCAGTTCTTC. Its translation is CASSLNARSDGQFF. The full variable domain, completed using reference TRBV7-3 and TRBJ2-1, is GAGVSQTPSNKVTEKGKYVELRCDPISGHTALYWYRQSLGQGPEFLIYFQGTGAADDSGLPNDRFFAVRPEGSVSTLKIQRTERGDSAVYLCASSLNARSDGQFFGPGTRLTVL.

The rearrangement links TRBV7-8 to TRBJ1-6; no clear D gene. The CDR3 spans 12 residues. Germline CDR1 is SGHVS and CDR2 is FQNEAQ. Trimming stripped 5 bases from V and 13 bases from J, with 12 bases between. The CDR3 nucleotides are TGTGCCAGCAGCCCGAGGGAGGGTCCCCTCCACTTT. Translated, it gives CASSPREGPLHF. Full variable domain (outside the CDR3, taken from reference TRBV7-8 and TRBJ1-6): GAGVSQSPRYKVAKRGQDVALRCDPISGHVSLFWYQQALGQGPEFLTYFQNEAQLDKSGLPSDRFFAERPEGSVSTLKIQRTQQEDSAVYLCASSPREGPLHFGNGTRLTVT.

This clonotype was seen a single time. The rearrangement joins TRBV29-1 to TRBJ2-1; D may be TRBD2 (6 bases). Germline V lookup: CDR1 SQVTM, CDR2 ANQGSEA. Trimming took off 2 bases at V and 0 bases at J, with 14 bases between the two ends. CDR3 length equals 16 residues. As DNA, the CDR3 is TGCAGCGTTGAACTTACGGGAGAGGGCTCCTACAATGAGCAGTTCTTC. Translation gives CSVELTGEGSYNEQFF.

CDR3 DNA sequence: TGCAGTGCTAGAGATCAGGGACAGGGGTCTTACGAGCAGTACTTC. It is translated as CSARDQGQGSYEQYF. The chain employs TRBV20-1 and TRBJ2-7, with 10 bases lining up with TRBD1. CDR1 and CDR2 from the germline V gene are DFQATT and SNEGSKA (reference sequence). The CDR3 sequence is 15 residues long. V gave up 0 bases and J gave up 4 bases; unmatched junction bases: 6.

The chain employs TRBV6-5 and TRBJ2-7; D possibly corresponds to TRBD2 (5 bases). Germline loops: CDR1 MNHEY, CDR2 SVGAGI. V gave up 6 bases and J gave up 6 bases, with 9 bases separating them. The CDR3 is 11 amino acids. Here the CDR3 DNA reads TGTGCCAGCAGATCAACTAGCGAGCAGTACTTC. Encoded protein: CASRSTSEQYF.

The chain employs TRBV4-3 and TRBJ2-5, with no clear D. The end of the DNA is better explained by TRBJ2-7, so the J call may be wrong. The length of the CDR3 is 13 residues. Germline V gives CDR1 LGHNA, CDR2 YSLEER. CDR3 protein: CASSQDHAVEQYF. In DNA form, the CDR3 reads TGCGCCAGCAGCCAAGATCACGCGGTCGAGCAGTACTTC.